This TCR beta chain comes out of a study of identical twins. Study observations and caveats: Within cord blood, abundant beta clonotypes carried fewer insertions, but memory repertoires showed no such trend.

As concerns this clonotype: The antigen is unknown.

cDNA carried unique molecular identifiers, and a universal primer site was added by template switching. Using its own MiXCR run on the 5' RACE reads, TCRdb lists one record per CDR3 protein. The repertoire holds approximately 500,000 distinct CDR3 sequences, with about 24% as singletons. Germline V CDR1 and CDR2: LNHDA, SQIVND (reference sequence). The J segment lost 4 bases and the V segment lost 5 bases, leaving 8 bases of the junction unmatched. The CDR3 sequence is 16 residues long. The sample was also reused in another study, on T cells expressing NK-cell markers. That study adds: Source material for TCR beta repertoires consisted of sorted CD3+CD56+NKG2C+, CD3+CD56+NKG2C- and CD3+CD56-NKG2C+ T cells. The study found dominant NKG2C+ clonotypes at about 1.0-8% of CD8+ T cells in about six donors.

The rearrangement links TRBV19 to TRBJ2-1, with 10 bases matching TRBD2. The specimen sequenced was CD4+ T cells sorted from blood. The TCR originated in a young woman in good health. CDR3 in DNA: TGTGCCAGTAGTGCGAGGTTTAGCGGGAGGTACAATGAGCAGTTCTTC. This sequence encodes CASSARFSGRYNEQFF.